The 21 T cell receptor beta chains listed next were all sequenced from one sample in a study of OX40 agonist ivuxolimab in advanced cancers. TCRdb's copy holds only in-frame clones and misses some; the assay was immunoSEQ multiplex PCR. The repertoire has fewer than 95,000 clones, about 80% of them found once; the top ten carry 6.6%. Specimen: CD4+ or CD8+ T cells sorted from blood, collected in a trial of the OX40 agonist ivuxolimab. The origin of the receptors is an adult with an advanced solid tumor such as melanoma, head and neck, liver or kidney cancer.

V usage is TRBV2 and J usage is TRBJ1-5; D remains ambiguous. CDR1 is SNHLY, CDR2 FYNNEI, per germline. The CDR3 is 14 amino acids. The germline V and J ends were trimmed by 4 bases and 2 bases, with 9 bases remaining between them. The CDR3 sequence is CASSGGLGNQPQHF. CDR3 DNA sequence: TGTGCCAGCAGTGGGGGTCTGGGCAATCAGCCCCAGCATTTT.

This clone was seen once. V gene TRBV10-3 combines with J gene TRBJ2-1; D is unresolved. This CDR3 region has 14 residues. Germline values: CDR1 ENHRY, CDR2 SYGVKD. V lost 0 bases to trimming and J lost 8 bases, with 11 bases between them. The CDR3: CAISESMAIDEQFF. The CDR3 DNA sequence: TGTGCCATCAGTGAGTCCATGGCGATTGATGAGCAGTTCTTC.

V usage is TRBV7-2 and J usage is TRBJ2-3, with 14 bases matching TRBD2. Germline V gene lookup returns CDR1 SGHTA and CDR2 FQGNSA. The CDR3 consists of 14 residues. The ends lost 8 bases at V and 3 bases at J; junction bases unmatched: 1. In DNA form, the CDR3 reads TGTGCCAGCGGGACTAGCGGGGGAACAGATACGCAGTATTTT. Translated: CASGTSGGTDTQYF.

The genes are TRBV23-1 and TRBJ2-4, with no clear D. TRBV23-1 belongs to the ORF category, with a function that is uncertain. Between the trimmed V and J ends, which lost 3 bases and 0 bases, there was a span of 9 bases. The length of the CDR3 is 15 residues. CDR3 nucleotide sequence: TGCGCCAGCAGTCACGGGCGTATAGCCAAAAACATTCAGTACTTC. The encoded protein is CASSHGRIAKNIQYF.

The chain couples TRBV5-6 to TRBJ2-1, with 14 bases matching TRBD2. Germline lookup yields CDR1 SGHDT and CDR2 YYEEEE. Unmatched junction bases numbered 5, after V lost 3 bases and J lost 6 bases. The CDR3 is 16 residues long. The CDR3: CASSSGLAGVSNEQFF. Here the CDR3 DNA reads TGTGCCAGCAGCTCGGGACTAGCGGGAGTTTCCAATGAGCAGTTCTTC.

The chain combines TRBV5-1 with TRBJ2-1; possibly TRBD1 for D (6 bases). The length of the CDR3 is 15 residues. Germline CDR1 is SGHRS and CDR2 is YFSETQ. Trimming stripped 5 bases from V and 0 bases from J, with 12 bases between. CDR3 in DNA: TGCGCCAGCAGGCCACAGGGTAGCTCCTACAATGAGCAGTTCTTC. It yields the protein CASRPQGSSYNEQFF. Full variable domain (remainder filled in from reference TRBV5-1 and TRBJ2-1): KAGVTQTPRYLIKTRGQQVTLSCSPISGHRSVSWYQQTPGQGLQFLFEYFSETQRNKGNFPGRFSGRQFSNSRSEMNVSTLELGDSALYLCASRPQGSSYNEQFFGPGTRLTVL.

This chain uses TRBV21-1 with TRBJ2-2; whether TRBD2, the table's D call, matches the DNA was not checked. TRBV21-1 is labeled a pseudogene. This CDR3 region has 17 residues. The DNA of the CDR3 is TGTGCCAGCAGCAAAGCTCGGCTAGCAAGCTTCCCCGGGGAGCTGTTTTTT. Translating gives CASSKARLASFPGELFF.

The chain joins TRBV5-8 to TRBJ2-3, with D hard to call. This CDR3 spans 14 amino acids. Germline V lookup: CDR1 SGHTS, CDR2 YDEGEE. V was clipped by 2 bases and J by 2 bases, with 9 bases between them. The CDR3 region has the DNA TGTGCCAGCAGCTTAAACACAAACACAGATACGCAGTATTTT. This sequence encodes CASSLNTNTDTQYF.

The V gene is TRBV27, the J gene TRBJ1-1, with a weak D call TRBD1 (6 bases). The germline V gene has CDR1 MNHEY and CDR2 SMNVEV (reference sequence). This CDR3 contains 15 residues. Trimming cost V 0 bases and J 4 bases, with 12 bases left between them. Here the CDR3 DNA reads TGTGCCAGCAGTTTATCAACAGGGTGGGGCACTGAAGCTTTCTTT. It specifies CASSLSTGWGTEAFF.

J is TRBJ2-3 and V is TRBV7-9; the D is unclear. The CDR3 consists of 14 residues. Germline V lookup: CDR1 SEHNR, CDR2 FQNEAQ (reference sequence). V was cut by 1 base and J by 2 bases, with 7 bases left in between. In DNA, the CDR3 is TGTGCCAGCAGCTTAGTTTCTTCCACAGATACGCAGTATTTT. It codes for CASSLVSSTDTQYF.

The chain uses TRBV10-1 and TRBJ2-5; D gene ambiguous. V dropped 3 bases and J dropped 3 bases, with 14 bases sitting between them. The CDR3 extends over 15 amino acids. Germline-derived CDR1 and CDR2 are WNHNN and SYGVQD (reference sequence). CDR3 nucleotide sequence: TGCGCCAGCAGTGAATCAACTAACGCCAAAGAGACCCAGTACTTC. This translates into CASSESTNAKETQYF.

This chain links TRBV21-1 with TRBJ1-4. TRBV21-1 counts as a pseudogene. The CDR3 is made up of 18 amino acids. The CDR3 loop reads CASSKAQHLGGRDEKLFF. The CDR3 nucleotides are TGTGCCAGCAGCAAAGCGCAGCATTTAGGGGGGAGGGATGAAAAACTGTTTTTT.

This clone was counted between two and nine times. The CDR3 DNA follows: TGTGCCAGCAGCCCATGGGGGGAGCGTCGAACAGATACGCAGTATTTT. Amino acids: CASSPWGERRTDTQYF. The chain joins TRBV7-9 to TRBJ2-3; tentatively, D is TRBD2 (6 bases). In germline, CDR1 is SEHNR, CDR2 FQNEAQ (reference sequence). CDR3 length: 16 residues. Between the trimmed V and J ends, which lost 5 bases and 3 bases, there was a span of 18 bases.

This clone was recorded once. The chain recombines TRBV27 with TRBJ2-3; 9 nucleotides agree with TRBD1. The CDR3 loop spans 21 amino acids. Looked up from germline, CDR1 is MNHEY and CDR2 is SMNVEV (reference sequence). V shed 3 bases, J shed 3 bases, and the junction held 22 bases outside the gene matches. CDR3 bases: TGTGCCAGCAGTTTTGAGGGACAGGGCATCTGGGAGGATAGCGGAACAGATACGCAGTATTTT. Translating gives CASSFEGQGIWEDSGTDTQYF.

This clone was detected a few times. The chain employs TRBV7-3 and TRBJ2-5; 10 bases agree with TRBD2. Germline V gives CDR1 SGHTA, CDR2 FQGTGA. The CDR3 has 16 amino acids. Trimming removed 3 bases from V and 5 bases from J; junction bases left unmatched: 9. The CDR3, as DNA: TGTGCCAGCAGCTTCGGGGCTAGCGGGAGTAGGGAGACCCAGTACTTC. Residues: CASSFGASGSRETQYF. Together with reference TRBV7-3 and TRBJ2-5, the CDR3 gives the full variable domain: GAGVSQTPSNKVTEKGKYVELRCDPISGHTALYWYRQSLGQGPEFLIYFQGTGAADDSGLPNDRFFAVRPEGSVSTLKIQRTERGDSAVYLCASSFGASGSRETQYFGPGTRLLVL.

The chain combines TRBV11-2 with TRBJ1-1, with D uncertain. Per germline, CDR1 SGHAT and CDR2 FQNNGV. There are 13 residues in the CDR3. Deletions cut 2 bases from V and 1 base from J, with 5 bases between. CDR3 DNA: TGTGCCAGCAGCTTATCGGGGAACACTGAAGCTTTCTTT. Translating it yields CASSLSGNTEAFF.

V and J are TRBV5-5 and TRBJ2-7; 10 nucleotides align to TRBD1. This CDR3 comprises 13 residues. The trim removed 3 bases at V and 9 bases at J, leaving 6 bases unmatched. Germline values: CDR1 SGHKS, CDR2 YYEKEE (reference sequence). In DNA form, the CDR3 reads TGTGCCAGCAGCTGGGGGACAGGGGACCGGCAGTACGTC. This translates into CASSWGTGDRQYV.

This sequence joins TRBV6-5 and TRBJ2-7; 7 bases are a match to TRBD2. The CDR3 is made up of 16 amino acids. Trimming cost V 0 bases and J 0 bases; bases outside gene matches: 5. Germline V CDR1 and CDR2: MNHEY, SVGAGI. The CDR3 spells CASSYSKTSLSYEQYF. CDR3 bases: TGTGCCAGCAGTTACTCGAAGACTAGCCTCTCCTACGAGCAGTACTTC.

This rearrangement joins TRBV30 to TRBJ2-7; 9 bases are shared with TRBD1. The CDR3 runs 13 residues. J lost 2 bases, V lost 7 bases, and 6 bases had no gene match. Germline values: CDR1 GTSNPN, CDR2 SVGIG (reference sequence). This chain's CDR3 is CASATGGTYEQYF. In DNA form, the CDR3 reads TGTGCCTCGGCGACAGGGGGTACCTACGAGCAGTACTTC. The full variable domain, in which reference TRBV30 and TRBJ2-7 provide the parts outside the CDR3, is SQTIHQWPATLVQPVGSPLSLECTVEGTSNPNLYWYRQAAGRGLQLLFYSVGIGQISSEVPQNLSASRPQDRQFILSSKKLLLSDSGFYLCASATGGTYEQYFGPGTRLTVT.

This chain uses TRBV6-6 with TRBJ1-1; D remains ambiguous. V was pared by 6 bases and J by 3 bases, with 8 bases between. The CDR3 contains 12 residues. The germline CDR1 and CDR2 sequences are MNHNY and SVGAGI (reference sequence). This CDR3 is CASSRSYTEAFF. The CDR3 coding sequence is TGTGCCAGCAGCAGATCCTACACTGAAGCTTTCTTT.

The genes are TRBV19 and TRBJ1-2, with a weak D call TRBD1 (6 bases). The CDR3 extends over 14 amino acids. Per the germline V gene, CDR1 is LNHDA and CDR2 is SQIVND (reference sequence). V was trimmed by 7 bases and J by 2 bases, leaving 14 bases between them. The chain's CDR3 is CASIKQGLNYGYTF. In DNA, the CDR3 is TGTGCCAGTATTAAACAGGGACTCAACTATGGCTACACCTTC.